This TCR beta chain was found in a study of shared clonotypes between healthy human individuals (dated by TCRdb to the early 2020s). Study-level background: A couple of women and a few men aged 18 to 49 years were included in the cohort. For each donor, CD4 naive and CD4 memory were each given three plates, CD8 naive was given two plates, and CD8 memory was given one plate. Blood TCR repertoires of several healthy adults were deeply sequenced to estimate repertoire size and the extent of clonotype sharing between individuals. To increase sequencing depth and limit assay-specific biases, different laboratories used diverse techniques to prepare libraries and sequence TCR repertoires. Per donor, leukapheresis produced somewhere between about 0.9 and 9 billion PBMCs. Here is what the overall study found, with its caveats: Sampling was limited to blood, and TCR repertoires in tissue likely differ from TCR repertoires in blood. Because the study included a small number of donors, the genetic and exposure-history diversity represented was limited. Naive subsets generally had larger estimated clonotype richness than memory subsets. Pairwise subsampling indicated that sequencing depth was expected to affect the degree of clonotype sharing among donors. Compared with non-shared clonotypes, clonotypes shared by all four sorted-subset donors had higher generation probabilities. Sharing across several donors was observed for roughly 5% of naive CD4, 3% to 4% of naive CD8, 2% to 2.5% of memory CD4, and around 0.4% of memory CD8 clonotypes. Incomplete sequencing was indicated by rarefaction of sorted-subset datasets, despite the large sequencing depth.

Using the deep immunoSEQ assay, multiplex PCR amplified TCR CDR3 regions from genomic DNA. Genomic DNA extracted from each cell subset was distributed evenly over all wells of several immunoSEQ 96-well plates, and each plate served as one replicate. For sorted subsets, each replicate PCR was loaded with roughly 0.2 ug genomic DNA, equivalent to 25,000 to 35,000 T cell genomes. Purified libraries were measured with a Qubit 3.0 fluorometer, size-checked on a Bioanalyzer 2100, and measured again with the KAPA Library Quantification kit. A separate single-read 150-cycle Illumina NextSeq 550 flow cell was used to sequence each immunoSEQ 96-well plate. From the authors' description of their analysis: Because only junctional sequences without quality scores were contained in the immunoSEQ output, filtering matching that applied to full-length reads could not be performed. Sequences were annotated with PyIR, a Python wrapper for IgBLAST v1.9, using IMGT germline references to assign V/J genes and CDR3. Reads were removed for weak V/J assignments (E-value above 1e-6), missing CDR3, stop codons, out-of-frame junctions, or ambiguous translated residues. V3J clonotypes were defined by identical inferred V gene, J gene, and CDR3 amino acid sequence. Percentage overlap between repertoires was calculated by dividing the number of shared unique clonotypes by the size of the smaller repertoire. Three approaches were used to assess repertoire richness: RTK rarefaction, the Chao1 estimator, and Recon v2.1 estimates of unobserved clonotypes. Generation probabilities for all TCRbeta clonotypes obtained by the gDNA method from a handful of donors were computed using OLGA. The table was pulled from immuneACCESS by TCRdb, which kept in-frame rearrangements only. Such tables lose some clones; where checked, under half of the loss comes from unresolved V genes, and the rest has no known cause. V, J and clone size are taken as reported in that table, and D and trimming were inferred from the DNA itself. The sample table records 2.3 million or so clones; 85% to 95% of these occur just once. The top ten clonotypes cover about 0.37% of the sample.

This clone was seen once. Its binding antigen is unknown. No per-base quality is available; no much larger clone lies one base away. Trimming at the junction amounts to 1 base on V and 1 base on J, and the germline ends lie 7 bases apart. CDR3 length: 14 amino acids, cysteine to phenylalanine. Only CDR3 DNA is held: 42 bases, read in frame from base 1. CDR1 and CDR2, per the germline V gene (reference sequence), are MNHNY and SVGAGI. The donors were healthy, HIV-negative adults who had no recently reported acute infections or vaccinations. Every donor was a Caucasian adult living in Nashville, Tennessee, USA. CD4+ T cells were enriched by magnetic negative selection; naive cells were then positively selected on CD45RA, and the negative fraction formed the memory subset. After blood collection by leukapheresis, PBMCs were isolated using Ficoll-Histopaque density gradient centrifugation and then cryopreserved in the vapor phase of liquid nitrogen. Purity and quantity of every magnetically sorted T cell population were checked by analytical flow cytometry. Genomic DNA was isolated from every sorted fraction and measured by UV absorbance on a Nanodrop 2000c.

The V and J segments used are TRBV6-6 and TRBJ1-1, with the D gene uncertain. Sequenced: naive CD4+ T cells from PBMCs. Reading the label with the study, this specimen's cell subset or site is: CD45RA+ positively selected. This receptor was taken from a man between 18 and 29 years old in good health. Some clones in this sample may be carry-over from other donors' samples. The CDR3 protein: CASSYWTGNTEAFF. The DNA sequence reads TGTGCCAGCAGTTACTGGACGGGGAACACTGAAGCTTTCTTT.